This T cell receptor beta chain comes out of a study of molecular identifiers for immune sequencing clone quantification. This clonotype was seen many times. Trimming removed 2 bases from V and 4 bases from J, with 6 bases in between. This CDR3 spans 12 amino acids. Germline CDR1 reads SGHKS; CDR2 reads YYEKEE (reference sequence). Each CDR3 protein is one row after TCRdb ran MiXCR on the PCR reads. This table has just over 95,000 distinct CDR3 sequences, approximately 24% appearing once. The chain couples TRBV5-5 to TRBJ1-1, with no clear D. The receptor was derived from a human donor in good health. Some libraries in this study had Jurkat cell RNA spiked in. The sequenced sample was naive CD8+ T cells from blood, with Jurkat cell RNA spiked in. Specified subset: FACS-sorted CD8+CD4-CCR7+CD45RA+ naive T cells. The CDR3 sequence: CASSFGSTEAFF. The DNA of the CDR3 is TGTGCCAGCAGCTTTGGGAGCACTGAAGCTTTCTTT.